One sample yielded the 11 T cell receptor beta chains listed below, sequenced in a study of T cell responses to AZD1222 COVID-19 vaccine. Produced via immunoSEQ multiplex PCR; TCRdb's table is partial and in-frame only. The profile shows tens of thousands of clones, 85% to 90% of them singletons. Sample: peripheral blood, taken on day 0 of AZD1222 vaccination. Receptors originate from an adult in good health.

The chain combines TRBV19 with TRBJ1-1, with no clear D. Trimming removed 4 bases at V and 3 bases at J, with 6 bases between. The CDR3 length is 12 residues. Germline lookup yields CDR1 LNHDA and CDR2 SQIVND (reference sequence). CDR3 loop: CASSNRDTEAFF. CDR3 in DNA: TGTGCCAGTAGTAACCGGGACACTGAAGCTTTCTTT.

The CDR3 DNA is TGTGCCAGCAGCCGATCGACTAGCGCCACAGATACGCAGTATTTT. Translating gives CASSRSTSATDTQYF. The J gene is TRBJ2-3, the V gene TRBV4-2; 8 nucleotides line up with TRBD2. Germline V gives CDR1 LGHNA, CDR2 YNFKEQ. Losses at the gene ends were 4 bases for V and 2 bases for J; bases not matched to a gene: 5. The CDR3 consists of 15 residues.

This clone has just one count. The gene calls are TRBV2 and TRBJ1-4, with D possibly matching TRBD1 (6 bases). The V gene lost 2 bases and the J gene lost 3 bases, with 7 bases spanning the gap. This CDR3 region has 14 residues. Germline V gene lookup returns CDR1 SNHLY and CDR2 FYNNEI. The CDR3 sequence is CASSEWGPNEKLFF. DNA of the CDR3: TGTGCCAGCAGTGAATGGGGGCCTAATGAAAAACTGTTTTTT.

The chain joins TRBV2 to TRBJ1-1; no clear D gene. The CDR3 covers 13 residues. Trimming took off 7 bases at V and 4 bases at J, with 13 bases between the two ends. In germline, CDR1 is SNHLY, CDR2 FYNNEI. CDR3 bases: TGTGCCAGCACTCAAGACGTGGCCACTGAAGCTTTCTTT. It specifies CASTQDVATEAFF. The whole variable domain, filled in from reference TRBV2 and TRBJ1-1, reads EPEVTQTPSHQVTQMGQEVILRCVPISNHLYFYWYRQILGQKVEFLVSFYNNEISEKSEIFDDQFSVERPDGSNFTLKIRSTKLEDSAMYFCASTQDVATEAFFGQGTRLTVV.

This chain connects TRBV19 to TRBJ1-1; D is unclear. The CDR3 contains 13 residues. The germline CDR1 and CDR2 sequences are LNHDA and SQIVND (reference sequence). The germline V and J ends were trimmed by 4 bases and 0 bases, with 6 bases remaining between them. CDR3 nucleotides: TGTGCCAGTAGTAATCAGATGAACACTGAAGCTTTCTTT. Its translation is CASSNQMNTEAFF.

The chain links TRBV12-3 or TRBV12-4 to TRBJ1-3; 7 bases line up with TRBD1. With V trimmed by 3 bases and J by 4 bases, 0 bases remained unmatched. This CDR3 comprises 13 residues. The DNA for the CDR3 is TGTGCCAGCAGTTTGGGACAGGGAAACACCATATATTTT. The encoded protein is CASSLGQGNTIYF.

The chain employs TRBV4-1 and TRBJ2-7; D ambiguous. V shed 1 base and J shed 6 bases, with 13 bases lying between them. CDR1 is MGHRA, CDR2 YSYEKL, per germline. The CDR3 runs 14 residues. This CDR3 is CASSQVGIPREQYF. The CDR3 DNA reads as TGCGCCAGCAGCCAAGTAGGGATCCCACGCGAGCAGTACTTC.

The gene calls are TRBV5-6 and TRBJ1-2, with 7 bases fitting TRBD1. With 4 bases clipped from V and 4 bases from J, the junction kept 10 bases outside the gene matches. This CDR3 comprises 15 residues. Germline V gene lookup returns CDR1 SGHDT and CDR2 YYEEEE. CDR3 region: CASSDRDSLLYGYTF. The CDR3 DNA reads TGTGCCAGCAGCGACCGGGACAGCCTTCTCTATGGCTACACCTTC.

A single count supports this clone. This chain links TRBV30 with TRBJ2-1, with 8 bases identical to TRBD2. Germline CDR1 reads GTSNPN; CDR2 reads SVGIG (reference sequence). Unmatched junction bases numbered 10, after V lost 8 bases and J lost 4 bases. This CDR3 is 14 amino acids long. DNA of the CDR3: TGTGCCCGGAACCTTGGACTAGCTTACAATGAGCAGTTCTTC. It yields the protein CARNLGLAYNEQFF. The full variable domain, rest sourced from reference TRBV30 and TRBJ2-1, is SQTIHQWPATLVQPVGSPLSLECTVEGTSNPNLYWYRQAAGRGLQLLFYSVGIGQISSEVPQNLSASRPQDRQFILSSKKLLLSDSGFYLCARNLGLAYNEQFFGPGTRLTVL.

The chain is built from TRBV3-1 (or the pseudogene TRBV3-2) and TRBJ1-1, with a tentative D call TRBD1 (5 bases). This CDR3 is 16 amino acids long. V was cut by 2 bases and J by 1 base, with 14 bases left in between. CDR1 and CDR2 (germline): LGHDT, YNNKEL (reference sequence). CDR3 sequence: CASSQLHLQGNTEAFF. The CDR3 DNA reads as TGTGCCAGCAGCCAACTTCACCTCCAGGGGAACACTGAAGCTTTCTTT.

J is TRBJ1-2 and V is TRBV28; 7 bases are a match to TRBD1. Germline trimming cut 5 bases from V and 3 bases from J; bases unmatched to any gene: 12. CDR1 is MDHEN and CDR2 is SYDVKM in the germline V gene. The CDR3 consists of 16 residues. The CDR3 spells CASSAFTGTEDYGYTF. CDR3 nucleotides: TGTGCCAGCAGTGCCTTCACCGGGACAGAAGACTATGGCTACACCTTC.